The 25 T cell receptor beta chains presented below share a single source sample, sequenced in a study of cytomegalovirus exposure and HLA in healthy donors. PCR involved 60 Vbeta and 13 Jbeta primers. Assay: immunoSEQ multiplex PCR; the TCRdb copy retains only in-frame clones and omits some. The sample has some 100,000 clones; just under 70% are singletons. The sample taken for sequencing was PBMCs. These receptors were obtained from a woman aged 65 to 85 in good health and CMV-seropositive.

A few counts support this clone. This chain joins TRBV7-9 and TRBJ2-3, with a possible D match to TRBD1 (6 bases). Per the germline V gene, CDR1 is SEHNR and CDR2 is FQNEAQ (reference sequence). The CDR3 is 14 residues long. V was shortened by 5 bases and J by 4 bases, with 13 bases between the two germline ends. CDR3 region: CASSPRTASDTQYF. CDR3 DNA: TGTGCCAGCAGCCCTCGGACAGCCTCAGATACGCAGTATTTT.

This sequence joins TRBV7-2 and TRBJ1-5; 8 bases are shared with TRBD1. The CDR3 is 15 amino acids. The V segment lost 1 base and the J segment 6 bases; nucleotides outside the gene matches: 5. Germline V CDR1 and CDR2: SGHTA, FQGNSA. CDR3 sequence reads: CASSLGTGRGQPQHF. CDR3 nucleotides: TGTGCCAGCAGCTTAGGGACAGGGAGGGGTCAGCCCCAGCATTTT.

The V gene is TRBV9, the J gene TRBJ1-4; D might be TRBD1 (5 bases). V dropped 4 bases and J dropped 4 bases, with 14 bases sitting between them. This CDR3 spans 15 amino acids. In germline, CDR1 is SGDLS, CDR2 YYNGEE. The CDR3 region is CASSSRDLVNEKLFF. The CDR3 DNA follows: TGTGCCAGCAGCTCCAGGGACTTAGTTAATGAAAAACTGTTTTTT.

This clone occurred a few times. The V call is TRBV6-1, the J call TRBJ1-1; D remains ambiguous. Trimming left V 6 bases short and J 2 bases short, with 13 bases between. This CDR3 spans 14 amino acids. The germline CDR1 and CDR2 sequences are MNHNS and SASEGT. The CDR3 bases are TGTGCCAGCAGGCCCACGAGCCTTAACACTGAAGCTTTCTTT. Its translation is CASRPTSLNTEAFF.

This CDR3 reads CASSPLTGRTEAFF. CDR3 sequence (DNA): TGTGCCAGCAGTCCTTTGACAGGGAGGACTGAAGCTTTCTTT. This chain joins TRBV6-5 and TRBJ1-1; 7 positions agree with TRBD1. The CDR3 extends over 14 amino acids. V lost 5 bases to trimming and J lost 5 bases; unmatched junction nucleotides: 8. Germline loops: CDR1 MNHEY, CDR2 SVGAGI.

CDR3 sequence: CAISGGGSNYGYTF. The DNA of the CDR3 is TGTGCCATCAGCGGGGGAGGTTCTAACTATGGCTACACCTTC. The chain recombines TRBV10-3 with TRBJ1-2; tentative D call: TRBD1 (5 bases). There are 14 residues in the CDR3. Germline CDR1 ENHRY, CDR2 SYGVKD. Trimming removed 6 bases from V and 0 bases from J, with 11 bases in between.

The rearrangement links TRBV6-6 to TRBJ2-5; 14 bases line up with TRBD2. Germline V gene lookup returns CDR1 MNHNY and CDR2 SVGAGI (reference sequence). After removal of 4 bases from V and 4 bases from J, the junction contained 5 bases not matched to a gene. CDR3 size: 16 residues. CDR3 DNA sequence: TGTGCCAGCAGTTCCCGGACTAGCGGGGGGATAGAGACCCAGTACTTC. Amino acid sequence: CASSSRTSGGIETQYF.

The V and J genes are TRBV30 and TRBJ2-3; D is unclear. Deletions cut 2 bases from V and 6 bases from J, with 9 bases between. Germline V lookup: CDR1 GTSNPN, CDR2 SVGIG (reference sequence). The CDR3 sequence is 12 residues long. This CDR3 is CAWSLLRDTQYF. The CDR3 nucleotides read TGTGCCTGGAGTCTCCTGAGGGATACGCAGTATTTT.

In DNA, the CDR3 is TGCGCCAGCAGCCCAAAAGTGGGGGCCGAGAACACTGAAGCTTTCTTT. Encoded protein: CASSPKVGAENTEAFF. This rearrangement joins TRBV5-1 to TRBJ1-1; a weak D match, TRBD1 (6 bases). From germline, CDR1 is SGHRS and CDR2 YFSETQ. The V gene lost 4 bases and the J gene lost 1 base, with 17 bases spanning the gap. The CDR3 has 16 amino acids.

CDR3 loop: CASGTGVNTEAFF. CDR3 nucleotide sequence: TGTGCCAGCGGGACAGGGGTCAACACTGAAGCTTTCTTT. The rearrangement links TRBV6-6 to TRBJ1-1; 10 bases fit TRBD1. Germline-derived CDR1 and CDR2 are MNHNY and SVGAGI (reference sequence). The CDR3 is 13 amino acids. Trimming cost V 8 bases and J 2 bases; bases outside gene matches: 2.

The rearrangement uses TRBV27 and TRBJ2-1, with TRBD2 matching over 14 bases. Germline-derived CDR1 and CDR2 are MNHEY and SMNVEV (reference sequence). This CDR3 comprises 18 residues. The junction had 10 bases not matched to a gene; V was cut back by 6 bases and J by 3 bases. Here the CDR3 reads CASSPSGLAGAGYNEQFF. The CDR3 DNA reads as TGTGCCAGCAGCCCTTCGGGACTAGCGGGGGCCGGCTACAATGAGCAGTTCTTC.

V gene TRBV18 combines with J gene TRBJ1-4; D unclear. Trimming removed 6 bases from V and 0 bases from J, with 8 bases in between. Per germline, CDR1 KGHSH and CDR2 LQKENI. The CDR3 runs 14 residues. The CDR3: CASSRGPTNEKLFF. The DNA for the CDR3 is TGTGCCAGCTCGCGGGGTCCAACTAATGAAAAACTGTTTTTT.

This clone has more than one count but fewer than ten. The DNA of the CDR3 is TGTGCCAGCTCACCGCCGGCGGGGAACACTGAAGCTTTCTTT. It specifies CASSPPAGNTEAFF. This chain joins TRBV18 and TRBJ1-1, with D hard to call. Trimming pared 3 bases from V and 1 base from J, leaving 9 bases between. The CDR3 runs to 14 residues. Germline V gene lookup returns CDR1 KGHSH and CDR2 LQKENI.

Only one count was recorded for this clone. CDR3 coding DNA: TGTGCCAGCAGCTTATCCCAGACTAGCGGTTCCTACGAGCAGTACTTC. Encoded protein: CASSLSQTSGSYEQYF. The V call is TRBV7-2, the J call TRBJ2-7; TRBD2 agrees at 9 bases. The V gene's germline CDR1 is SGHTA and CDR2 FQGNSA. CDR3 length: 16 residues. Trimming at V came to 2 bases and at J to 1 base, leaving 6 bases not matched to a gene.

The chain uses TRBV7-8 and TRBJ2-7; maybe TRBD2 (7 bases). Germline CDR1 and CDR2: SGHVS and FQNEAQ. The CDR3 extends over 15 amino acids. Between the trimmed V and J ends, which lost 5 bases and 0 bases, there was a span of 14 bases. The CDR3 here is CASSVPGGTSYEQYF. CDR3 bases: TGTGCCAGCAGCGTTCCGGGGGGCACCTCCTACGAGCAGTACTTC.

The chain uses TRBV30 and TRBJ2-7; weak D call: TRBD1 (5 bases). The germline V gene has CDR1 GTSNPN and CDR2 SVGIG (reference sequence). The ends were cut back, 4 bases at V and 1 base at J, with 8 bases in the middle. The CDR3 is made up of 12 amino acids. The CDR3 spells CAWNRQSYEQYF. CDR3 nucleotide sequence: TGTGCCTGGAACAGACAGTCCTACGAGCAGTACTTC.

The V and J genes are TRBV6-5 and TRBJ1-2, with D tentatively TRBD1 (6 bases). V was cut by 6 bases and J by 1 base, with 15 bases left in between. Germline V gene lookup returns CDR1 MNHEY and CDR2 SVGAGI. The length of the CDR3 is 15 residues. The CDR3 protein is CASSPTGNYNYGYTF. Here the CDR3 DNA reads TGTGCCAGCAGCCCAACAGGGAATTATAACTATGGCTACACCTTC.

The V gene is TRBV11-2, the J gene TRBJ2-7, with D tentatively TRBD1 (6 bases). V lost 3 bases to trimming and J lost 4 bases, with 10 bases between them. Per the germline V gene, CDR1 is SGHAT and CDR2 is FQNNGV. The CDR3 contains 13 residues. The DNA of the CDR3 is TGTGCCAGCAGCTTCGGCAGGGGATACGAGCAGTACTTC. This encodes CASSFGRGYEQYF.

This clone was seen once. J is TRBJ2-5 and V is TRBV5-6; maybe TRBD1 (7 bases). CDR3 length: 14 amino acids. Trimming removed 3 bases at V and 5 bases at J, with 14 bases between. Germline V lookup: CDR1 SGHDT, CDR2 YYEEEE. The CDR3 here is CASSWGAGGETQYF. The CDR3 nucleotides read TGTGCCAGCAGCTGGGGGGCAGGGGGTGAGACCCAGTACTTC.

The chain uses TRBV19 and TRBJ2-7, with 7 bases matching TRBD1. V was pared by 6 bases and J by 0 bases, with 5 bases of the junction left unmatched. The CDR3 sequence is 14 residues long. Per the germline V gene, CDR1 is LNHDA and CDR2 is SQIVND (reference sequence). Written as DNA, the CDR3 is TGTGCCAGTAGCCGACAGGGAAGCTCCTACGAGCAGTACTTC. Its protein is CASSRQGSSYEQYF.

DNA of the CDR3: TGTGCTAGTGGCCCAGTAGCCCCGAACACCGGGGAGCTGTTTTTT. Encoded protein: CASGPVAPNTGELFF. The J gene is TRBJ2-2, the V gene TRBV12-5, with D uncertain. The CDR3 spans 15 residues. Deletions cut 6 bases from V and 0 bases from J, with 11 bases between. Looked up from germline, CDR1 is LGHNT and CDR2 is FRNRAP.

The chain uses TRBV30 and TRBJ1-3; no firm D call. The CDR3 has 13 residues. Germline-derived CDR1 and CDR2 are GTSNPN and SVGIG (reference sequence). Trimming removed 1 base at V and 2 bases at J, with 6 bases between. This CDR3 reads CAWSAQAGNTIYF. The CDR3 nucleotides read TGTGCCTGGAGTGCCCAGGCTGGAAACACCATATATTTT.

The J gene is TRBJ1-1, the V gene TRBV4-3, with D possibly TRBD1 on 6 matching bases. There are 16 residues in the CDR3. V shed 3 bases and J shed 0 bases, with 14 bases lying between them. Germline CDR1 reads LGHNA; CDR2 reads YSLEER. DNA for the CDR3: TGCGCCAGCAGCCACATAGGACAGCCCTTGAACACTGAAGCTTTCTTT. This gives the protein CASSHIGQPLNTEAFF.

The chain couples TRBV19 to TRBJ2-7, with 7 positions matching TRBD1. Germline CDR1 reads LNHDA; CDR2 reads SQIVND (reference sequence). This CDR3 is built from 15 residues. V was clipped by 3 bases and J by 3 bases; unmatched bases: 8. The CDR3 reads CASSIQTGLFYEQYF. The CDR3 DNA is TGTGCCAGTAGTATTCAGACAGGGTTATTCTACGAGCAGTACTTC.

This clone has only a few counts. V is TRBV9 and J is TRBJ2-1, with 8 bases identical to TRBD2. The CDR3 is 16 residues long. Germline lookup yields CDR1 SGDLS and CDR2 YYNGEE. V shed 6 bases, J shed 8 bases, and the junction held 16 bases outside the gene matches. CDR3 residues: CASTLGGLAGFYEQFF. As DNA, the CDR3 is TGTGCCAGCACCCTGGGTGGGCTAGCGGGTTTCTATGAGCAGTTCTTC.